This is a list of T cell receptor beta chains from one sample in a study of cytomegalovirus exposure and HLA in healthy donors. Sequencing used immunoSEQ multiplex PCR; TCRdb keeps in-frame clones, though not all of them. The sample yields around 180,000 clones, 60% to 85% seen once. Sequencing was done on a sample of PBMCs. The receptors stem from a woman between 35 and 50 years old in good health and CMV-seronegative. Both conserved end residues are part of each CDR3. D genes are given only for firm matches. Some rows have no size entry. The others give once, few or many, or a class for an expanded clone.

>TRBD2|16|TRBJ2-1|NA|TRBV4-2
CASSVSGGSAYNEQFF
TGTGCCAGCAGCGTGAGTGGCGGGAGCGCCTACAATGAGCAGTTCTTC
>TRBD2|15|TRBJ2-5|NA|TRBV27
CASTETAGLVETQYF
TGTGCCAGCACCGAGACCGCCGGACTAGTAGAGACCCAGTACTTC
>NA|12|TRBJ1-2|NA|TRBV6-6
CASSPQGYGYTF
TGTGCCAGCAGTCCGCAGGGGTATGGCTACACCTTC
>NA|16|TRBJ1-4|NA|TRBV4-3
CASSQDPRGGNEKLFF
TGCGCCAGCAGCCAAGATCCCCGGGGGGGAAATGAAAAACTGTTTTTT
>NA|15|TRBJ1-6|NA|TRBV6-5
CASSGRGPLDSPLHF
TGTGCCAGCAGTGGGAGGGGTCCCTTGGATTCACCCCTCCACTTT
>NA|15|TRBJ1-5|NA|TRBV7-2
CASSYATGANQPQHF
TGTGCCAGCAGCTATGCGACAGGCGCCAATCAGCCCCAGCATTTT
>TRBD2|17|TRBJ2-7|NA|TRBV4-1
CASSHPTLAGGPYEQYF
TGCGCCAGCAGCCATCCCACCCTAGCGGGAGGACCCTACGAGCAGTACTTC
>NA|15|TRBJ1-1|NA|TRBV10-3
CAIKTAPREDTEAFF
TGTGCCATCAAGACAGCCCCTCGGGAGGACACTGAAGCTTTCTTT
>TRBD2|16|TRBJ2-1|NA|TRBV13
CASSSIAGEPRGEQFF
TGTGCCAGCAGCTCCATAGCGGGAGAACCCCGCGGTGAGCAGTTCTTC
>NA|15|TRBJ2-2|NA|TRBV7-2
CASSSETYYTGELFF
TGTGCCAGCAGCTCCGAGACATATTACACCGGGGAGCTGTTTTTT
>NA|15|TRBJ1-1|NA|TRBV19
CASRPNGQPNTEAFF
TGTGCCAGTAGACCTAACGGACAGCCGAACACTGAAGCTTTCTTT
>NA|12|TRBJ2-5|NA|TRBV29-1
CSVGQAQETQYF
TGCAGCGTTGGCCAGGCACAAGAGACCCAGTACTTC
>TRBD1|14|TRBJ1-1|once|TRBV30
CAWSPGQVNTEAFF
TGTGCCTGGAGTCCGGGACAGGTGAACACTGAAGCTTTCTTT
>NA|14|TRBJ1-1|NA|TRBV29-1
CSVDPRGMGTEAFF
TGCAGCGTTGACCCTAGGGGGATGGGCACTGAAGCTTTCTTT
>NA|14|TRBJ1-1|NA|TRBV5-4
CASSLRTPNTEAFF
TGTGCCAGCAGTTTACGGACTCCGAACACTGAAGCTTTCTTT
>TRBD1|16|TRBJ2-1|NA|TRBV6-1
CASSEGAGQGVNEQFF
TGTGCCAGCAGTGAGGGCGCGGGACAGGGTGTGAATGAGCAGTTCTTC
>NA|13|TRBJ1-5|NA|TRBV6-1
CASSEARGQPQHF
TGTGCCAGCAGTGAAGCCAGAGGACAGCCCCAGCATTTT
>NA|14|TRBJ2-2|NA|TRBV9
CASNSGANTGELFF
TGTGCCAGCAATAGCGGCGCGAACACCGGGGAGCTGTTTTTT
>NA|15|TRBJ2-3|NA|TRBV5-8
CASRVGLSGTDTQYF
TGTGCCAGCAGAGTGGGACTCTCCGGGACAGATACGCAGTATTTT
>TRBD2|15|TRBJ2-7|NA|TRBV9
CASSPHAGGISEQYF
TGTGCCAGCAGCCCCCACGCGGGAGGGATAAGCGAGCAGTACTTC
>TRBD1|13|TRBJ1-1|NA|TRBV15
CATSRDRDQGGVF
TGTGCCACCAGCAGAGATCGGGACCAGGGGGGAGTCTTT
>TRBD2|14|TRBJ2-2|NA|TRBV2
CASSGVAGTGELFF
TGTGCCAGCAGTGGGGTAGCGGGGACCGGGGAGCTGTTTTTT